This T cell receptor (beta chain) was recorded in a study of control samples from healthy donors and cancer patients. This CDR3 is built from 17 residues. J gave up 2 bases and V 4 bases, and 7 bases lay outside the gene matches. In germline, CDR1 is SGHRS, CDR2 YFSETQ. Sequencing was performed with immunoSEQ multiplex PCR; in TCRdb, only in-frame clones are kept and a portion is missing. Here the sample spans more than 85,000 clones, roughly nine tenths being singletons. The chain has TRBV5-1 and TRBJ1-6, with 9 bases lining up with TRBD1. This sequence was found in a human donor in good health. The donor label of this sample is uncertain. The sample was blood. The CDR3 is CASSMGQGSTYNSPLHF. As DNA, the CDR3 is TGCGCCAGCAGCATGGGACAGGGCAGCACCTATAATTCACCCCTCCACTTT.